This T cell receptor (beta chain) was profiled in a study of CD8+ T cells in alopecia areata. Study background: Twice daily, treated patients received 5 to 10 mg of oral tofacitinib. Study-wide findings and caveats: Scalp sequencing captures resident alphabeta T cells of normal skin too. Lesional scalp exceeded normal scalp in clonality, especially in alopecia totalis/universalis.

Reverse transcription of extracted RNA yielded cDNA, which provided the sequencing template. The table came from immunoSEQ multiplex PCR; TCRdb's copy has only in-frame clones and leaves some out. This table has more than 110,000 clones, about 60% appearing once. Peripheral blood samples and lesional scalp punch biopsies were obtained from alopecia areata patients. On this clone itself: The antigen is unknown.

Sequenced material: CD4+ T cells sorted from blood, taken at week 0. This clonotype was sampled from a human donor with alopecia areata.

The CDR3 sequence: CSGRDGDGYTF. CDR3 coding DNA: TGCAGCGGCAGGGACGGGGATGGCTACACCTTC. The rearrangement links TRBV29-1 to TRBJ1-2; tentatively, D is TRBD1 (5 bases). There are 11 residues in the CDR3. V was shortened by 7 bases and J by 6 bases, with 12 bases between the two germline ends. Germline V CDR1 and CDR2: SQVTM, ANQGSEA.